This passage covers 26 T cell receptor beta chains from one sample sequenced in a study of beta chain features in type 1 diabetes. Findings and limits, study-wide: Type 1 diabetes patients showed a moderate but significant shortening of TCRB CDR3s in all four CD4+ subsets.

The antigens for these receptors are not known. Isolated RNA was reverse transcribed in full, so expressed TCRB transcripts were sequenced. Clones were read by immunoSEQ multiplex PCR, and TCRdb kept only the in-frame ones, dropping some. The top ten hold 0.02% to 0.025% of the sample, which has roughly 700,000 clones, 13% seen once. Sequencing was performed on naive CD4+ T cells from blood. Receptor source: a man in his late teens or twenties with type 1 diabetes.

J is TRBJ2-5 and V is TRBV5-4; D unclear. This CDR3 region has 15 residues. V was shortened by 0 bases and J by 0 bases, with 9 bases between the two germline ends. Per the germline V gene, CDR1 is SGHNT and CDR2 is YYREEE (reference sequence). The CDR3 reads CASSLGVEYQETQYF. DNA of the CDR3: TGTGCCAGCAGCTTGGGCGTGGAGTACCAAGAGACCCAGTACTTC.

This chain uses TRBV19 with TRBJ1-5; D not certain. Germline CDR1 reads LNHDA; CDR2 reads SQIVND (reference sequence). V was trimmed by 7 bases and J by 0 bases, leaving 10 bases between them. CDR3 length: 14 amino acids. The CDR3 nucleotides read TGTGCCAGTAAGGCAGCAAATAGCAATCAGCCCCAGCATTTT. Encoded protein: CASKAANSNQPQHF.

This clone has just a few counts. J is TRBJ2-4 and V is TRBV4-2; possible D gene TRBD2, 5 bases. The V gene lost 0 bases and the J gene lost 7 bases, with 22 bases spanning the gap. The CDR3 is 18 residues long. In germline, CDR1 is LGHNA, CDR2 YNFKEQ. The CDR3 loop reads CASSQDSPSTIQTNIQYF. As DNA, the CDR3 is TGTGCCAGCAGCCAAGATTCCCCCTCGACTATCCAAACCAACATTCAGTACTTC.

The chain employs TRBV19 and TRBJ1-1; weak D call: TRBD1 (6 bases). The CDR3 is 13 residues long. CDR1 LNHDA and CDR2 SQIVND come from the germline V gene (reference sequence). The germline V and J ends were trimmed by 5 bases and 3 bases, with 10 bases remaining between them. This chain's CDR3 is CASSSTGYTEAFF. The CDR3 nucleotides read TGTGCCAGTAGTTCAACAGGGTACACTGAAGCTTTCTTT.

In this sample, this clone turned up a few times. The gene calls are TRBV6-1 and TRBJ1-4, with TRBD1 identical over 7 bases. The V gene's germline CDR1 is MNHNS and CDR2 SASEGT. CDR3 length: 16 amino acids. The ends lost 4 bases at V and 4 bases at J; junction bases unmatched: 9. Written as DNA, the CDR3 is TGTGCCAGCAGTGGACAGGGATTCGATGTTAATGAAAAACTGTTTTTT. It encodes CASSGQGFDVNEKLFF.

This clone has just a few counts. The chain combines TRBV19 with TRBJ2-1; D is uncertain. The V gene's germline CDR1 is LNHDA and CDR2 SQIVND (reference sequence). Between the trimmed V and J ends, which lost 5 bases and 6 bases, there was a span of 8 bases. CDR3 length: 12 amino acids. The CDR3: CASSPPGNEQFF. The CDR3 DNA is TGTGCCAGTAGTCCCCCTGGCAATGAGCAGTTCTTC.

This clone was detected only a few times. This chain uses TRBV27 with TRBJ1-2; weak D call: TRBD1 (6 bases). This CDR3 spans 15 amino acids. The V end was cut by 0 bases, the J end by 5 bases, with 13 bases between. Germline V lookup: CDR1 MNHEY, CDR2 SMNVEV (reference sequence). CDR3 in amino acids: CASSLSITGTYGYTF. DNA for the CDR3: TGTGCCAGCAGTTTATCGATAACAGGGACATATGGCTACACCTTC.

This clone was seen a few times. This chain joins TRBV7-2 and TRBJ2-7; 8 bases are shared with TRBD1. V was pared by 8 bases and J by 3 bases, with 6 bases of the junction left unmatched. The CDR3 has 13 amino acids. Germline CDR1 and CDR2: SGHTA and FQGNSA. The CDR3 DNA is TGTGCCAGCGGCGGGACAGGTAGCTACGAGCAGTACTTC. Its translation is CASGGTGSYEQYF.

The rearrangement uses TRBV4-2 and TRBJ1-2; D is ambiguous. Germline V gene data show CDR1 as LGHNA and CDR2 as YNFKEQ. V dropped 0 bases and J dropped 7 bases, with 9 bases sitting between them. This CDR3 has 13 amino acids. The CDR3 DNA follows: TGTGCCAGCAGCCAAGATGAGTCAGGTGGCTACACCTTC. This translates into CASSQDESGGYTF.

The V call is TRBV30, the J call TRBJ1-1; D unclear. The ends were cut back, 5 bases at V and 0 bases at J, with 7 bases in the middle. CDR1 is GTSNPN, CDR2 SVGIG, per germline (reference sequence). The CDR3 is 12 residues long. In DNA, the CDR3 is TGTGCCTGGTCCACAGTGAACACTGAAGCTTTCTTT. Encoded protein: CAWSTVNTEAFF.

This clone was observed a few times. A junction boundary mismatches the germline segment, possibly from a read error. CDR3 sequence: CASRSWDRGYVYTF. The CDR3 DNA follows: TGTGCCAGCAGGTCCTGGGACAGGGGCTATGTCTACACCTTC. The chain is built from TRBV2 and TRBJ1-2; 10 bases fit TRBD1. In germline, CDR1 is SNHLY, CDR2 FYNNEI. CDR3 length: 14 residues.

The chain carries TRBV29-1 and TRBJ2-1, with 9 positions matching TRBD1. Looked up from germline, CDR1 is SQVTM and CDR2 is ANQGSEA. The ends lost 7 bases at V and 5 bases at J; junction bases unmatched: 6. There are 13 residues in the CDR3. The CDR3 here is CSGGQGRNNEQFF. In DNA form, the CDR3 reads TGCAGCGGCGGACAGGGGAGGAACAATGAGCAGTTCTTC.

J is TRBJ2-5 and V is TRBV10-3; TRBD2 aligns across 10 bases. The CDR3 is 15 amino acids. J was trimmed by 4 bases and V by 7 bases; bases with no gene match: 9. Germline V CDR1 and CDR2: ENHRY, SYGVKD. This chain's CDR3 is CAITASGGAAETQYF. The CDR3 nucleotides are TGTGCCATCACAGCCAGCGGGGGGGCCGCAGAGACCCAGTACTTC.

The chain couples TRBV29-1 to TRBJ2-3; the D gene is possibly TRBD2 (6 bases). The CDR3 is 16 residues long. Trimming shortened V by 4 bases and J by 6 bases, and 23 bases separated the two germline ends. CDR1 SQVTM and CDR2 ANQGSEA come from the germline V gene. The CDR3 region is CSVVEFAGGVVDTQYF. As DNA, the CDR3 is TGCAGCGTTGTCGAGTTCGCCGGCGGGGTTGTGGATACGCAGTATTTT.

The chain uses TRBV30 and TRBJ1-6, with D unresolved. CDR3 length equals 15 residues. The ends were cut back, 5 bases at V and 7 bases at J, with 18 bases in the middle. CDR1 and CDR2 from the germline V gene are GTSNPN and SVGIG (reference sequence). As DNA, the CDR3 is TGTGCCTGGGGGGTTTCGCCGACACCGAATTCACCCCTCCACTTT. Translated: CAWGVSPTPNSPLHF.

V is TRBV5-6 and J is TRBJ1-2; tentatively, D is TRBD1 (5 bases). Trimming removed 3 bases at V and 3 bases at J, with 18 bases between. The CDR3 runs to 16 residues. CDR1 and CDR2 (germline): SGHDT, YYEEEE. CDR3 in DNA: TGTGCCAGCAGCTCCCTTACAGGACATTTTGACTATGGCTACACCTTC. Its translation: CASSSLTGHFDYGYTF.

This clone was found a few times. The chain carries TRBV2 and TRBJ1-5; D is undetermined. V lost 4 bases and J lost 4, with 8 bases in between. CDR1 and CDR2 (germline): SNHLY, FYNNEI. The CDR3 is 13 residues long. The CDR3 sequence is CASSGTENQPQHF. CDR3 in DNA: TGTGCCAGCAGTGGGACTGAGAATCAGCCCCAGCATTTT.

This clone has a handful of counts. This chain links TRBV28 with TRBJ2-5; unclear D gene. The V end lost 6 bases, the J end lost 3 bases, and 11 bases lay between the germline ends. Germline CDR1 is MDHEN and CDR2 is SYDVKM. This CDR3 is 13 amino acids long. CDR3 sequence: CASSHYSEETQYF. DNA of the CDR3: TGTGCCAGCAGCCACTACTCGGAAGAGACCCAGTACTTC.

This clone is a singleton in its sample. J is TRBJ2-5 and V is TRBV20-1; D unresolved. In germline, CDR1 is DFQATT, CDR2 SNEGSKA (reference sequence). The CDR3 runs to 10 residues. Trimming shortened V by 6 bases and J by 5 bases, and 7 bases separated the two germline ends. The CDR3 DNA sequence: TGCAGTGCCCAAGAGGAGACCCAGTACTTC. This codes for CSAQEETQYF.

The chain recombines TRBV30 with TRBJ1-1; maybe TRBD1 (5 bases). The CDR3 is 16 residues long. The germline V and J ends were trimmed by 1 base and 0 bases, with 15 bases remaining between them. Germline lookup yields CDR1 GTSNPN and CDR2 SVGIG (reference sequence). CDR3 protein: CAWSASRTSMNTEAFF. The CDR3 coding sequence is TGTGCCTGGAGTGCAAGCCGGACAAGTATGAACACTGAAGCTTTCTTT. The full variable domain, rest sourced from reference TRBV30 and TRBJ1-1, is SQTIHQWPATLVQPVGSPLSLECTVEGTSNPNLYWYRQAAGRGLQLLFYSVGIGQISSEVPQNLSASRPQDRQFILSSKKLLLSDSGFYLCAWSASRTSMNTEAFFGQGTRLTVV.

The chain links TRBV2 to TRBJ1-6; D uncertain. V lost 10 bases and J 0 bases, leaving 10 bases between the germline ends. There are 14 residues in the CDR3. Germline CDR1 and CDR2: SNHLY and FYNNEI. CDR3 residues: CATSVSSYNSPLHF. CDR3 DNA sequence: TGTGCCACCTCAGTGAGCTCCTATAATTCACCCCTCCACTTT.

The sample holds a few counts of this clone. The rearrangement links TRBV7-3 to TRBJ2-7, with D perhaps given as TRBD1 or TRBD2 (5 bases each). Germline V gene sequence: CDR1 SGHTA, CDR2 FQGTGA. V dropped 5 bases and J dropped 7 bases, with 15 bases sitting between them. The CDR3 is 13 residues long. The chain's CDR3 is CASSVRGTGEQYF. CDR3 coding DNA: TGTGCCAGCAGCGTGCGAGGGACGGGGGAGCAGTACTTC.

In its sample, this clone was seen a few times. This CDR3 is CASSSGGATDTQYF. The DNA of the CDR3 is TGTGCCAGCAGCTCCGGGGGGGCCACAGATACGCAGTATTTT. V gene TRBV7-2 combines with J gene TRBJ2-3, with 8 positions matching TRBD2. Germline CDR1 reads SGHTA; CDR2 reads FQGNSA. This CDR3 comprises 14 residues. The V gene end was trimmed by 4 bases and the J gene end by 2 bases; junction bases not matched to a gene: 2.

The chain couples TRBV2 to TRBJ2-4, with TRBD2 identical over 8 bases. The CDR3 sequence is 14 residues long. Looked up from germline, CDR1 is SNHLY and CDR2 is FYNNEI. Germline trimming cut 10 bases from V and 0 bases from J; bases unmatched to any gene: 5. The CDR3 here is CATRGGLAKNIQYF. CDR3 in DNA: TGTGCCACCCGGGGGGGCCTAGCCAAAAACATTCAGTACTTC.

The V call is TRBV30, the J call TRBJ2-5; D not certain. The DNA end lines up better with TRBJ2-7; the J call may be wrong. The CDR3 spans 11 residues. Germline V gene lookup returns CDR1 GTSNPN and CDR2 SVGIG (reference sequence). The CDR3: CAWSVRYEQYF. The CDR3 DNA reads as TGTGCCTGGAGTGTAAGGTACGAGCAGTACTTC.

The J gene is TRBJ1-4, the V gene TRBV25-1; D is possibly TRBD1 (6 bases). The V end lost 6 bases, the J end lost 3 bases, and 14 bases lay between the germline ends. Germline loops: CDR1 MGHDK, CDR2 SYGVNS. The CDR3 sequence is 15 residues long. CDR3 amino acids: CASRPQGGANEKLFF. The CDR3 coding sequence is TGTGCCAGCAGGCCACAGGGAGGGGCTAATGAAAAACTGTTTTTT.